This TCR beta chain derives from a study of graft-versus-host responses after intestinal transplantation. Looking at the study overall: Multivisceral, liver-intestinal, or isolated intestinal transplants were received by the recipients. Every transplant recipient was induced with anti-thymocyte globulin, then maintained on tacrolimus and steroids for around 3 years.

Of note for this clone: Antigen unknown.

The CDR3 contains 14 residues. Looked up from germline, CDR1 is SQVTM and CDR2 is ANQGSEA. Trimming stripped 1 base from V and 8 bases from J, with 17 bases between. The data were produced by immunoSEQ multiplex PCR, yet TCRdb's version contains in-frame clones alone and is incomplete. The table lists roughly 100,000 clones, over 85% of them singletons, with around 1.2% in the top ten. Study observations and caveats: Peak circulating GvH clone levels tracked with early post-transplant HvG declines. Recipient marrow showed GvH clones, some seen first in ileum or blood.

The chain couples TRBV29-1 to TRBJ1-2, with TRBD1 as a possible D gene (5 bases). The sample here was unstimulated CD8+ T cells sorted from spleen or lymph node cells, taken before intestinal transplant. The clonotype was recovered from a human donor who received an intestinal transplant. The CDR3 sequence: CSVEVVGRAGGYTF. For the CDR3, the DNA is TGCAGCGTTGAAGTCGTCGGCAGGGCGGGGGGCTACACCTTC.